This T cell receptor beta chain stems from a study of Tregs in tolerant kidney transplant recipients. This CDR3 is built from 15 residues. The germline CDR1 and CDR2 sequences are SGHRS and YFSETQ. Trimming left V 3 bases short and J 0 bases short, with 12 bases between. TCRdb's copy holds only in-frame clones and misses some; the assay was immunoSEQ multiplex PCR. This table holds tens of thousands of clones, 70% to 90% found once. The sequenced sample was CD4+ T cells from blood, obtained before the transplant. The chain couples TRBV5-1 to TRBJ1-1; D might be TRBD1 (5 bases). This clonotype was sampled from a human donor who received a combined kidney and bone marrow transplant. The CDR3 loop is CASSSGQGMNTEAFF. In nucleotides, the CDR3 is TGCGCCAGCAGCTCCGGTCAGGGAATGAACACTGAAGCTTTCTTT.